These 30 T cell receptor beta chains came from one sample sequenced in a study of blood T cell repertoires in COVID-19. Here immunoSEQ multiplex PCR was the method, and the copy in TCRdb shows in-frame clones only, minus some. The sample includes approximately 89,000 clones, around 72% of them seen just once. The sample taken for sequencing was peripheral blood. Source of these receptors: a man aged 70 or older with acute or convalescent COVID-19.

Here the CDR3 reads CASSLGTGTHYEQYF. CDR3 DNA: TGCGCCAGCAGCCTCGGGACAGGTACCCACTACGAGCAGTACTTC. The chain carries TRBV4-3 and TRBJ2-7; TRBD1 agrees at 8 bases. The CDR3 runs 15 residues. The germline gives CDR1 LGHNA, CDR2 YSLEER. With 4 bases clipped from V and 3 bases from J, the junction kept 8 bases outside the gene matches.

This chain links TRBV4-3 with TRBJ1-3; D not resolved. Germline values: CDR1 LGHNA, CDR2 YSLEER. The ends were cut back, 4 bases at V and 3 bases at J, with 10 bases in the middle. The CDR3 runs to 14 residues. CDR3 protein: CASSRLPGGNTIYF. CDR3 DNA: TGCGCCAGCAGCCGACTTCCTGGTGGAAACACCATATATTTT.

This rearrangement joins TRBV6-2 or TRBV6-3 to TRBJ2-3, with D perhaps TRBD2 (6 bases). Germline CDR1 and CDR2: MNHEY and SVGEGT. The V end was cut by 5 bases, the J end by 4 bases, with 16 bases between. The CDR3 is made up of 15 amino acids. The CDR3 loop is CASSLQQGLPDTQYF. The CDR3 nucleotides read TGTGCCAGCAGTCTCCAGCAGGGACTCCCAGATACGCAGTATTTT.

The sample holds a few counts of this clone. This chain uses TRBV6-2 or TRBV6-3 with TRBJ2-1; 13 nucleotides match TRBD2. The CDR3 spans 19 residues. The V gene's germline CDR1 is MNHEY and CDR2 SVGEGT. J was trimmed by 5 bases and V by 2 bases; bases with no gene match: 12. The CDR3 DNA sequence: TGTGCCAGCAGTTACCATCGGACTAGCGGGAGATACTTCCACAATGAGCAGTTCTTC. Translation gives CASSYHRTSGRYFHNEQFF.

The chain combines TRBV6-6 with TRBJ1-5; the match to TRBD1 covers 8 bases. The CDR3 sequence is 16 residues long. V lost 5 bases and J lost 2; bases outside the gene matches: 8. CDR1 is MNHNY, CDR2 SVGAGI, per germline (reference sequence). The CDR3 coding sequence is TGTGCCAGCAGTCCCTGGACAGGGCAAGGCAATCAGCCCCAGCATTTT. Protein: CASSPWTGQGNQPQHF.

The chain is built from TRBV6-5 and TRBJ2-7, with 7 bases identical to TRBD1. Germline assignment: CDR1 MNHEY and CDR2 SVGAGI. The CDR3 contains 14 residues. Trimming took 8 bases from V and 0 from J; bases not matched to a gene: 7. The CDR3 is CASANRGTSYEQYF. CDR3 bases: TGTGCCAGCGCAAACAGGGGCACCTCCTACGAGCAGTACTTC.

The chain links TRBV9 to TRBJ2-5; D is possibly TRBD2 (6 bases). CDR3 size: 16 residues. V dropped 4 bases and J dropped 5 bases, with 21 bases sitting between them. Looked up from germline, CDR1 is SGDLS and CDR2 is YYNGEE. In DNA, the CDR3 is TGTGCCAGCAGCCCGCCGACTAGTCCATCCGGGGAGACCCAGTACTTC. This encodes CASSPPTSPSGETQYF.

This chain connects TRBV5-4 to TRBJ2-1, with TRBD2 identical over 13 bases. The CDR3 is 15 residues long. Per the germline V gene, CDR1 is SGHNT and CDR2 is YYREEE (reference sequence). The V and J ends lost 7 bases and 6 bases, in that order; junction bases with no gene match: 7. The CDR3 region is CASRPGLAGINEQFF. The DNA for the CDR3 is TGTGCCAGCCGACCGGGACTAGCGGGAATCAATGAGCAGTTCTTC.

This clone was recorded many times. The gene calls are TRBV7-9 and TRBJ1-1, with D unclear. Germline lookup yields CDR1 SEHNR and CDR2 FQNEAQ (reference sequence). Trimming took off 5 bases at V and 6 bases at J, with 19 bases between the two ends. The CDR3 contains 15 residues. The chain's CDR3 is CASSTRTGGDSEAFF. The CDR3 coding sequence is TGTGCCAGCAGCACCCGGACCGGCGGGGATTCTGAAGCTTTCTTT.

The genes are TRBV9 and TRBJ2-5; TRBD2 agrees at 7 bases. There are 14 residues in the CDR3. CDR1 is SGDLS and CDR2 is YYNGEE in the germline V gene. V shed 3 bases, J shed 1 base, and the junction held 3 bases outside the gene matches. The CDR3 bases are TGTGCCAGCAGCGCGAGCGGGGCCCAAGAGACCCAGTACTTC. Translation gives CASSASGAQETQYF.

The CDR3: CASSISQGMNNQPQHF. For the CDR3, the DNA is TGTGCCAGTAGTATAAGTCAGGGCATGAACAATCAGCCCCAGCATTTT. The rearrangement uses TRBV19 and TRBJ1-5; weak D call: TRBD1 (5 bases). The CDR3 sequence is 16 residues long. Trimming took off 2 bases at V and 3 bases at J, with 14 bases between the two ends. The germline gives CDR1 LNHDA, CDR2 SQIVND (reference sequence).

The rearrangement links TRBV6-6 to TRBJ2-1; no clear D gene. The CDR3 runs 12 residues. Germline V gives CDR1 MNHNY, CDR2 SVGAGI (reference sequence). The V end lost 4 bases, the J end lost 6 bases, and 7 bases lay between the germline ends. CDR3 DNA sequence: TGTGCCAGCAGTTCTATAGTCAATGAGCAGTTCTTC. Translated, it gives CASSSIVNEQFF.

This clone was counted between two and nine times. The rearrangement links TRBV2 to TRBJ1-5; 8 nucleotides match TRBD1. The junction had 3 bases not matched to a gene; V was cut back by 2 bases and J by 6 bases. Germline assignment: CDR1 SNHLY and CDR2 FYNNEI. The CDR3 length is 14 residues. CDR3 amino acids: CASSERQGFQPQHF. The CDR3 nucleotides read TGTGCCAGCAGTGAACGACAGGGGTTTCAGCCCCAGCATTTT.

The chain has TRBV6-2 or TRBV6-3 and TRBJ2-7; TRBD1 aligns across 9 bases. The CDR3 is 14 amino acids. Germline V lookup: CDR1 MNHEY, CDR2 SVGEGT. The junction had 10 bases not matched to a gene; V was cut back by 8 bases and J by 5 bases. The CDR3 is CASRLGQGYNEQYF. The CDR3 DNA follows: TGTGCCAGCCGTTTGGGACAGGGCTACAACGAGCAGTACTTC.

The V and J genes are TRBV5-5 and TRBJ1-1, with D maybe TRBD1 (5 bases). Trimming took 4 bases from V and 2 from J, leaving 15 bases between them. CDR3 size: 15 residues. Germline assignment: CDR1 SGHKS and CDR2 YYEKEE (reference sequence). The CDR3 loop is CASSPRTGTNTEAFF. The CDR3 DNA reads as TGTGCCAGCAGCCCACGTACAGGAACTAACACTGAAGCTTTCTTT.

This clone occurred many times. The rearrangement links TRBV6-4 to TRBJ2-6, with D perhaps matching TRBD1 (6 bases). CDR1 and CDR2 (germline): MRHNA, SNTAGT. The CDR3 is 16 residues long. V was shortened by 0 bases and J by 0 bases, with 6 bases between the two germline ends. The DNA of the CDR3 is TGTGCCAGCAGTGACTCAGGGGGCTCTGGGGCCAACGTCCTGACTTTC. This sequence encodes CASSDSGGSGANVLTF.

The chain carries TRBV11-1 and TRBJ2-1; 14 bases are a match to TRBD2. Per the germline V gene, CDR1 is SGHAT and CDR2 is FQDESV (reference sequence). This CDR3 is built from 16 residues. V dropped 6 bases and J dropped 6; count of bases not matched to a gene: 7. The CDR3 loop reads CASSAGLAGGGNEQFF. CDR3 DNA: TGTGCCAGCAGTGCTGGACTAGCGGGAGGTGGCAATGAGCAGTTCTTC.

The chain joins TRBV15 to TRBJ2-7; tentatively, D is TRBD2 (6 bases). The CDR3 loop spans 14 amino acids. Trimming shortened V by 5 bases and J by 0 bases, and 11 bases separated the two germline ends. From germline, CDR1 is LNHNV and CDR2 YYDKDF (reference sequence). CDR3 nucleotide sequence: TGTGCCACCAGCGGAGGGACTTTCTCCTACGAGCAGTACTTC. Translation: CATSGGTFSYEQYF.

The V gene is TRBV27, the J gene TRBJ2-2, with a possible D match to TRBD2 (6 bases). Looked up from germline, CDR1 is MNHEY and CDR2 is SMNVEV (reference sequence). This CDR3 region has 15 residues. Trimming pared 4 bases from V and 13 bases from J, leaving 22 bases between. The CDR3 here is CASSSLMGRDPPLFF. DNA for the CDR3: TGTGCCAGCAGTTCTCTAATGGGGCGGGATCCTCCGCTGTTTTTT.

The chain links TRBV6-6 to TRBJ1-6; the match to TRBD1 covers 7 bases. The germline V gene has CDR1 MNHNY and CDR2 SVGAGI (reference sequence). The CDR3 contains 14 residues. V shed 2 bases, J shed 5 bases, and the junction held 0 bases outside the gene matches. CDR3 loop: CASSYGTDNSPLHF. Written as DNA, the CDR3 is TGTGCCAGCAGTTACGGGACAGATAATTCACCCCTCCACTTT.

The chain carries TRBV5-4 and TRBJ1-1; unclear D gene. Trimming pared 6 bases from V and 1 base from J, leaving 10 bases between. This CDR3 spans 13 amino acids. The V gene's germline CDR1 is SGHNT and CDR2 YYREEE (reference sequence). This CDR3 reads CASTLHGNTEAFF. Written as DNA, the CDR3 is TGTGCCAGCACCCTCCACGGGAACACTGAAGCTTTCTTT.

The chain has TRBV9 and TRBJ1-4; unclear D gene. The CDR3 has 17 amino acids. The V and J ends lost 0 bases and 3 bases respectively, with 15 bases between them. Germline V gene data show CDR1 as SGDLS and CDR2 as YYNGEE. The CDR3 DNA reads TGTGCCAGCAGCGTAGGACGGGATTCGGCCTCTAATGAAAAACTGTTTTTT. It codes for CASSVGRDSASNEKLFF.

CDR3: CASSQGQGETQYF. CDR3 DNA: TGTGCCAGCTCACAAGGACAGGGTGAGACCCAGTACTTC. V and J are TRBV18 and TRBJ2-5; the match to TRBD1 covers 8 bases. The CDR3 is 13 residues long. Germline CDR1 is KGHSH and CDR2 is LQKENI. V shed 4 bases and J 5 bases; nucleotides not matched to a gene: 3.

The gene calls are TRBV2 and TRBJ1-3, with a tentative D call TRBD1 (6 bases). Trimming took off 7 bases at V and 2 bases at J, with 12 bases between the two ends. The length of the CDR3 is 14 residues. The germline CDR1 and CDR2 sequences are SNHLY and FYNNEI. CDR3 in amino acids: CASIQGIAGNTIYF. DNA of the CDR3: TGTGCCAGCATCCAGGGGATCGCTGGAAACACCATATATTTT. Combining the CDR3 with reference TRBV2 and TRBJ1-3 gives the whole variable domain EPEVTQTPSHQVTQMGQEVILRCVPISNHLYFYWYRQILGQKVEFLVSFYNNEISEKSEIFDDQFSVERPDGSNFTLKIRSTKLEDSAMYFCASIQGIAGNTIYFGEGSWLTVV.

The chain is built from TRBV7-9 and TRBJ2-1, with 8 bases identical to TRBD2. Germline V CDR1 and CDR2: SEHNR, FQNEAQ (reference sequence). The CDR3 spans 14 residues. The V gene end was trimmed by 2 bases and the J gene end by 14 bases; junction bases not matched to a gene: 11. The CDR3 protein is CASSLPVAGSSEFF. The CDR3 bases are TGTGCCAGCAGCTTACCTGTAGCGGGAAGTTCCGAGTTCTTC.

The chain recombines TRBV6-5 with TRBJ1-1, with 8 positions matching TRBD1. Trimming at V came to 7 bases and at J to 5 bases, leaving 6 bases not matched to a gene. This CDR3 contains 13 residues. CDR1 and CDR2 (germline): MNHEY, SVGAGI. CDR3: CASIRTGRTEAFF. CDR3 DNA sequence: TGTGCCAGCATTCGGACAGGGCGGACTGAAGCTTTCTTT.

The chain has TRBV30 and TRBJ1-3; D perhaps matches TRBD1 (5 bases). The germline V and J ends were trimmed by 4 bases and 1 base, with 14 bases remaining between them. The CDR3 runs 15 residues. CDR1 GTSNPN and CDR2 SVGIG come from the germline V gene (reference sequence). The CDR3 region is CAWTGDWWSGNTIYF. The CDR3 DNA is TGTGCCTGGACCGGGGACTGGTGGTCTGGAAACACCATATATTTT.

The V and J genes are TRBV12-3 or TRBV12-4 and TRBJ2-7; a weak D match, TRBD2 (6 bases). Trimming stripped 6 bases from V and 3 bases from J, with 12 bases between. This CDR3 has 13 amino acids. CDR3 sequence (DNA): TGTGCCAGCAGACCCGTCGGGAGCTACGAGCAGTACTTC. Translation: CASRPVGSYEQYF.

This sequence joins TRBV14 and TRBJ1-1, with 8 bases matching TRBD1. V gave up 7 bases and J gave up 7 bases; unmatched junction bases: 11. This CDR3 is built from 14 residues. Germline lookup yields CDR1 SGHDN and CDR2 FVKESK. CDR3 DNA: TGTGCCAGCAAACGGGACAGGATTTCTGGTGAAGCTTTCTTT. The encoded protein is CASKRDRISGEAFF. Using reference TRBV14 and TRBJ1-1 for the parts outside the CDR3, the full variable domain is EAGVTQFPSHSVIEKGQTVTLRCDPISGHDNLYWYRRVMGKEIKFLLHFVKESKQDESGMPNNRFLAERTGGTYSTLKVQPAELEDSGVYFCASKRDRISGEAFFGQGTRLTVV.

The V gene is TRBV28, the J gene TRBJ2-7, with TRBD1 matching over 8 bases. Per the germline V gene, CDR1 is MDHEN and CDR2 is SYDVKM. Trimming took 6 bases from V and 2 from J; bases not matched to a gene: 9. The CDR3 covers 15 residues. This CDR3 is CASRPPGTGTYEQYF. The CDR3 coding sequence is TGTGCCAGCAGGCCTCCGGGGACAGGTACCTACGAGCAGTACTTC.